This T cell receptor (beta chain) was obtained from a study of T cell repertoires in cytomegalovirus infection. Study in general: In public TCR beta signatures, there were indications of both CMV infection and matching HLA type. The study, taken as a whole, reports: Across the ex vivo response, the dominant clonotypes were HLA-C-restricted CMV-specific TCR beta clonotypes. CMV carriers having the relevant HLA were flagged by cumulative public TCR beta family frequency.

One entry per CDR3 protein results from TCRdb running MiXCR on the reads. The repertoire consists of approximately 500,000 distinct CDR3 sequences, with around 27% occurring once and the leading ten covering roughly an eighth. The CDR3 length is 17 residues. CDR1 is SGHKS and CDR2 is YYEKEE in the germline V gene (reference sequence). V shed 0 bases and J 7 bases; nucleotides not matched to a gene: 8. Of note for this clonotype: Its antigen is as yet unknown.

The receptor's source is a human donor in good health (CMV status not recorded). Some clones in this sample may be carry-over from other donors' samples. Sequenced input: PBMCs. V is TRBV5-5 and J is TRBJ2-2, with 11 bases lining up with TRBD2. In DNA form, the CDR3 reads TGTGCCAGCAGCTTGGAGGCTAGCGGGGGGAGAGGCGGGGAGCTGTTTTTT. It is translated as CASSLEASGGRGGELFF.